This T cell receptor (beta chain) was found in a study of blood T cell repertoires in COVID-19. Only a few counts were recorded for this clone. As handled by the study authors: Reference gene primer amplification gave nucleated cell count estimates. Sequencing was performed with immunoSEQ multiplex PCR; in TCRdb, only in-frame clones are kept and a portion is missing. V and J calls and clone size follow that table, whereas D and trimming were derived from the DNA. The top ten hold 6% of the sample, which has 100,000 to 150,000 clones, about 70% seen once. The CDR3 runs 15 residues. Germline V gene data show CDR1 as MDHEN and CDR2 as SYDVKM. The V segment lost 7 bases and the J segment 5 bases; nucleotides outside the gene matches: 12. Seattle's cohort entered during active infection and was followed longitudinally.

Material: peripheral blood. The source is a man older than 75 with COVID-19, enrolled during active disease. The rearrangement links TRBV28 to TRBJ2-3, with TRBD2 matching 7 bases. The CDR3 coding sequence is TGTGCCAGCACCATGCTGGGGGAGGGCCGAGATACGCAGTATTTT. Residues: CASTMLGEGRDTQYF. Supplemented by reference TRBV28 and TRBJ2-3, the full variable domain reads DVKVTQSSRYLVKRTGEKVFLECVQDMDHENMFWYRQDPGLGLRLIYFSYDVKMKEKGDIPEGYSVSREKKERFSLILESASTNQTSMYLCASTMLGEGRDTQYFGPGTRLTVL.